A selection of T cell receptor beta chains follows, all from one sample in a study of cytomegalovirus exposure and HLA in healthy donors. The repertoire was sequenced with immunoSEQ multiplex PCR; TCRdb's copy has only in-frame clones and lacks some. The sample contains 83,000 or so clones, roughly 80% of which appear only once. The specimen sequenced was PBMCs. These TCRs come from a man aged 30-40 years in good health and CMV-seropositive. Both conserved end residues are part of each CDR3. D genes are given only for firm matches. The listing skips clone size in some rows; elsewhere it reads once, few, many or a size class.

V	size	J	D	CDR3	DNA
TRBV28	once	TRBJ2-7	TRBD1	CASSLGTVYEQYF	TGTGCCAGCAGTTTAGGGACAGTCTACGAGCAGTACTTC
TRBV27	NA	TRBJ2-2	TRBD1	CASSRGTGRNTGELFF	TGTGCCAGCAGTCGCGGGACAGGCAGGAACACCGGGGAGCTGTTTTTT
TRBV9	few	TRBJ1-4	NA	CASSVSSGSEKLFF	TGTGCCAGCAGCGTATCTTCGGGGAGTGAAAAACTGTTTTTT
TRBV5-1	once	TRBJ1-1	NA	CASSLDGQGDFQAFF	TGCGCCAGCAGCTTGGATGGCCAAGGGGATTTCCAAGCTTTCTTT
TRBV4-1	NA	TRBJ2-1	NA	CASSQGLGGLDEQFF	TGCGCCAGCAGCCAGGGACTCGGGGGGCTAGATGAGCAGTTCTTC
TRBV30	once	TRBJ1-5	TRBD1	CAWSVGGGTGRQGINQPQHF	TGTGCCTGGAGTGTGGGTGGGGGGACAGGGCGACAGGGGATCAATCAGCCCCAGCATTTT
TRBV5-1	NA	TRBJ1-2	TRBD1	CASSETGGGYGYTF	TGCGCCAGCAGCGAGACAGGGGGAGGGTATGGCTACACCTTC
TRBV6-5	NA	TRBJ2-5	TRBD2	CASRSGLAETQYF	TGTGCCAGCAGATCGGGACTAGCTGAGACCCAGTACTTC
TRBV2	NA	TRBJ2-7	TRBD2	CASSEARAGGYEQYF	TGTGCCAGCAGTGAAGCGCGGGCGGGGGGCTACGAGCAGTACTTC
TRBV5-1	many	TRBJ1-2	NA	CASNPGGVYGYTF	TGCGCCAGCAACCCCGGGGGGGTCTATGGCTACACCTTC
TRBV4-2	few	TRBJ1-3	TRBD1	CASGGQGGFGNTIYF	TGTGCCAGCGGGGGACAGGGGGGTTTTGGAAACACCATATATTTT
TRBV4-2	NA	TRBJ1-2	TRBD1	CASSRDRFYGYTF	TGTGCCAGCAGCCGGGACAGGTTTTATGGCTACACCTTC
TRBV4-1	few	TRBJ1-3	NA	CASSQTVPSVSGNTIYF	TGCGCCAGCAGCCAGACCGTCCCCAGCGTCTCTGGAAACACCATATATTTT
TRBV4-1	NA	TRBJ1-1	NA	CASSHPGDMNTEAFF	TGCGCCAGCAGCCATCCCGGGGATATGAACACTGAAGCTTTCTTT
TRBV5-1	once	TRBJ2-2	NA	CASSLGQKAGELFF	TGCGCCAGCAGCTTGGGACAGAAAGCCGGGGAGCTGTTTTTT
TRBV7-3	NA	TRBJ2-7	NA	CASSLRARGYEQYF	TGTGCCAGCAGCTTAAGGGCCAGGGGATACGAGCAGTACTTC
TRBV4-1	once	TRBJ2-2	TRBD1	CASSLGQGFYRELFF	TGCGCCAGCAGCCTGGGACAGGGGTTTTATCGGGAGCTGTTTTTT
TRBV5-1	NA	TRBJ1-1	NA	CASRLETGGVEAFF	TGCGCCAGCAGACTGGAGACGGGGGGTGTAGAAGCTTTCTTT
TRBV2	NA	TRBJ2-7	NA	CASSVRYEQYF	TGTGCCAGCAGCGTACGGTACGAGCAGTACTTC
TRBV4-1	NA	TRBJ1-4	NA	CASSQGGGVATNEKLFF	TGCGCCAGCAGCCAAGGAGGGGGAGTTGCAACTAATGAAAAACTGTTTTTT
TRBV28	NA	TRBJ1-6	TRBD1	CASRPGTGGGSPLHF	TGTGCCAGCAGACCAGGGACAGGGGGCGGTTCACCCCTCCACTTT
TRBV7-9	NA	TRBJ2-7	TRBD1	CASSSGTGNYEQYF	TGTGCCAGCAGCTCCGGGACAGGTAATTACGAGCAGTACTTC
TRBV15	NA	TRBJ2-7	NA	CATSRGGAYYEQYF	TGTGCCACCAGCAGAGGTGGAGCCTACTACGAGCAGTACTTC
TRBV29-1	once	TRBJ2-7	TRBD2	CSVTRDYTYEQYF	TGCAGCGTAACCCGGGACTACACCTACGAGCAGTACTTC
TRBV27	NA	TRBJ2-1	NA	CASSLLPTSLGEQFF	TGTGCCAGCAGTTTACTGCCGACAAGCCTCGGTGAGCAGTTCTTC
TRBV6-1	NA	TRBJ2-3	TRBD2	CASSESGGVLVDTQYF	TGTGCCAGCAGTGAAAGTGGGGGGGTTCTTGTAGATACGCAGTATTTT
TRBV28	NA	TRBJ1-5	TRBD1	CASSFGDRGNQPQHF	TGTGCCAGCAGTTTTGGGGACAGGGGCAATCAGCCCCAGCATTTT
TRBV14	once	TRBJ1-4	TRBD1	CASSPDRGHDEKLFF	TGTGCCAGCAGCCCAGACAGGGGGCATGATGAAAAACTGTTTTTT
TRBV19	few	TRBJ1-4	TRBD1	CASSIEERHRGRGEKLFF	TGTGCCAGTAGTATAGAGGAGAGACACAGGGGGCGAGGTGAAAAACTGTTTTTT
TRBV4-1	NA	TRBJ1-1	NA	CASSQPGEAFF	TGCGCCAGCAGCCAGCCAGGCGAAGCTTTCTTT
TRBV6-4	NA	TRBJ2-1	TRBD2	CASSGTSGGAGEQFF	TGTGCCAGCAGTGGGACTAGCGGGGGGGCCGGTGAGCAGTTCTTC
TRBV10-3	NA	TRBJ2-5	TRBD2	CAISGAGGGGLQETQYF	TGTGCCATCAGTGGTGCAGGCGGGGGGGGGCTCCAAGAGACCCAGTACTTC
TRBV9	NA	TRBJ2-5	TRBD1	CASSTQGAGGETQYF	TGTGCCAGCAGCACACAGGGGGCTGGGGGAGAGACCCAGTACTTC
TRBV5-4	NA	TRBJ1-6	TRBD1	CASSLEQGLWGGSPLHF	TGTGCCAGCAGCTTGGAACAGGGGTTGTGGGGTGGGTCACCCCTCCACTTT
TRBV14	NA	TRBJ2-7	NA	CASSQDPRPWREYEQYF	TGTGCCAGCAGCCAAGACCCCAGGCCGTGGAGGGAATACGAGCAGTACTTC
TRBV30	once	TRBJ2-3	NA	CAWEKLTDTQYF	TGTGCCTGGGAGAAACTCACAGATACGCAGTATTTT
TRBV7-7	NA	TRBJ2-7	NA	CASSPIGDYEQYF	TGTGCCAGCAGCCCCATAGGGGACTACGAGCAGTACTTC
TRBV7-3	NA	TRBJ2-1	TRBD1	CASSLRGQLVEINEQFF	TGTGCCAGCAGCTTAAGGGGACAGCTAGTGGAAATCAATGAGCAGTTCTTC
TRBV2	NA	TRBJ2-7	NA	CASSVREQYF	TGTGCCAGCAGTGTTCGCGAGCAGTACTTC
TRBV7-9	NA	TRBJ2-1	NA	CASSSLPVRGEQFF	TGTGCCAGCAGCTCCCTCCCCGTTCGGGGTGAGCAGTTCTTC
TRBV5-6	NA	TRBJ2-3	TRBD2	CASSRGLAGGTDTQYF	TGTGCCAGCAGCCGAGGACTAGCGGGGGGCACAGATACGCAGTATTTT
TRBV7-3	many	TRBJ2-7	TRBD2	CASPGLAGVHGPYEQYF	TGTGCCAGCCCGGGACTAGCGGGGGTCCATGGGCCTTACGAGCAGTACTTC
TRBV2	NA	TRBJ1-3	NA	CASRDPGEHRGDTIYF	TGTGCCAGCAGAGACCCGGGAGAACACCGGGGGGACACCATATATTTT
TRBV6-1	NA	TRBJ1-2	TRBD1	CASSEAVGTVGLYTF	TGTGCCAGCAGTGAAGCGGTTGGGACAGTAGGTCTCTACACCTTC
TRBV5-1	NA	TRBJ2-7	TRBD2	CASSLWLAGTYEQYF	TGCGCCAGCAGCTTGTGGCTAGCGGGGACCTACGAGCAGTACTTC
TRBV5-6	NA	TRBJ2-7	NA	CASSFGAGSYEQYF	TGTGCCAGCAGCTTTGGTGCAGGAAGCTACGAGCAGTACTTC
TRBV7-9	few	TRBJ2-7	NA	CASSLASAYEQYF	TGTGCCAGCAGCTTAGCTTCAGCCTACGAGCAGTACTTC
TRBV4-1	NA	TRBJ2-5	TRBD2	CASSQPGTSGQETQYF	TGCGCCAGCAGCCAACCTGGGACTAGCGGCCAAGAGACCCAGTACTTC
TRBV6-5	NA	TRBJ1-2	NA	CASSYSGQGNLVGYTF	TGTGCCAGCAGTTACTCAGGGCAGGGGAATTTAGTTGGCTACACCTTC
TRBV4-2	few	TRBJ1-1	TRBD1	CASSHVLDRGLWNTEAFF	TGTGCCAGCAGCCACGTTCTTGACAGGGGATTGTGGAACACTGAAGCTTTCTTT
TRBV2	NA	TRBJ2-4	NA	CAGSVLGSLATNIQYF	TGTGCCGGCAGTGTCTTAGGGTCACTAGCAACGAACATTCAGTACTTC
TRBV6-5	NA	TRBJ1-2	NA	CASLPHQGTDSGYTF	TGTGCCAGCCTACCCCATCAGGGGACGGATAGTGGCTACACCTTC
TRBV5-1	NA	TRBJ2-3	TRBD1	CASSLADRGSSAVLF	TGCGCCAGCAGCTTGGCGGACAGGGGGTCTAGCGCGGTACTTTTT